This T cell receptor (beta chain) originates from a study of OX40 agonist ivuxolimab in advanced cancers. Assay: immunoSEQ multiplex PCR; the TCRdb copy retains only in-frame clones and omits some. Among 15,000 or so clones, about 70% were seen once, and the ten largest hold 16%. The V and J ends lost 0 bases and 3 bases, in that order; junction bases with no gene match: 5. CDR1 is MNHEY, CDR2 SVGAGI, per germline. There are 16 residues in the CDR3. The sequence came from an adult with an advanced solid tumor such as melanoma, head and neck, liver or kidney cancer. This specimen consisted of CD4+ or CD8+ T cells sorted from blood, obtained in a trial of the OX40 agonist ivuxolimab. The rearrangement joins TRBV6-5 to TRBJ1-5; 7 bases map to TRBD1. The CDR3 DNA reads TGTGCCAGCAGTTACTCGTGGGACAGCCTCAATCAGCCCCAGCATTTT. Translation: CASSYSWDSLNQPQHF.